This T cell receptor (beta chain) was found in a study of T-cell memory formation after mild COVID-19. Study findings and constraints: Cross-reactive memory apparently joined, as some responding clones appeared in pre-infection memory.

Remarks on this clonotype: Its antigen is still unknown.

The CDR3 is 14 amino acids. Trimming removed 4 bases from V and 5 bases from J; junction bases left unmatched: 5. Germline V gene data show CDR1 as SGHTA and CDR2 as FQGNSA. 5'RACE with constant-segment primers yielded barcoded, UMI-tagged TCR alpha and TCR beta cDNA libraries. TCRdb recomputed calls from the 5' RACE reads with MiXCR, one row per CDR3 protein. The sample holds about 180,000 distinct CDR3 sequences, about 18% seen once. Sample: PBMCs or a T cell subset sorted from them (not recorded which). This chain uses TRBV7-2 with TRBJ1-5; 7 nucleotides match TRBD1. This clonotype originated in a man between 18 and 29 years old who had mild COVID-19 (a few samples of this study predate the infection). Cell type and time point are not known. CDR3 nucleotide sequence: TGTGCCAGCAGCTCGGACAGGAGGTATCAGCCCCAGCATTTT. Protein: CASSSDRRYQPQHF.